These T cell receptor beta chains were read from a single sample in a study of blood T cell repertoires in COVID-19. The table came from immunoSEQ multiplex PCR; TCRdb's copy has only in-frame clones and leaves some out. The table has about 400,000 clones, roughly 89% seen once. The sample consisted of PBMCs or T cells enriched from blood (not recorded which). The receptors stem from a woman aged 25 to 39 who had recovered from COVID-19. Each CDR3 is given with its conserved first and last residue. The order of the fields is clone size, J gene, CDR3 length, D gene, V gene, CDR3 DNA, CDR3 protein. A D gene is named only where the DNA matches it firmly. Clone size, where shown, is once, few, many, or a class for clones that have expanded.

>few|TRBJ1-3|16|NA|TRBV5-4
TGTGCCAGCAGCTTGGGAACCCGGTTCTCTGGAAACACCATATATTTT
CASSLGTRFSGNTIYF
>NA|TRBJ2-7|13|NA|TRBV3-1/TRBV3-2
TGTGCCAGCAGCCAAGTGTACGGCTACGAGCAGTACTTC
CASSQVYGYEQYF
>NA|TRBJ1-1|17|NA|TRBV9
TGTGCCAGCAGTCGATCAACCACGGGGAGACAGAACACTGAAGCTTTCTTT
CASSRSTTGRQNTEAFF
>NA|TRBJ1-1|12|NA|TRBV10-3
TGTGCCATCAGTAACATCAACACTGAAGCTTTCTTT
CAISNINTEAFF
>NA|TRBJ1-4|14|NA|TRBV7-2
TGTGCCAGCAGCTTAGGGGGCCTGGGTGAAAAACTGTTTTTT
CASSLGGLGEKLFF
>NA|TRBJ1-2|14|NA|TRBV24-1
TGTCTGCCCTGGGGCGACCTTTTTAAGTATGGCTACACCTTC
CLPWGDLFKYGYTF
>NA|TRBJ2-7|14|TRBD1|TRBV11-1
TGTGCCAGCAGTGTTGGACAGGGATCCTACGAGCAGTACTTC
CASSVGQGSYEQYF
>NA|TRBJ2-1|16|NA|TRBV29-1
TGCAGCGTTGAAATGTATGCCAGGGTTTCCTACAATGAGCAGTTCTTC
CSVEMYARVSYNEQFF
>few|TRBJ1-1|14|TRBD1|TRBV19
TGTGCCAGTGCTCCAGGGGGTCGGAACACTGAAGCTTTCTTT
CASAPGGRNTEAFF
>NA|TRBJ2-7|16|TRBD1|TRBV6-1
TGTGCCAGCAGAGAAACCGACAGGGGATCCCATTACGAGCAGTACTTC
CASRETDRGSHYEQYF
>once|TRBJ2-1|12|NA|TRBV7-9
TGTGCCAGCAGCTTTAGCGGCAATGAGCAGTTCTTC
CASSFSGNEQFF
>NA|TRBJ2-4|13|NA|TRBV12-3/TRBV12-4
TGTGCCAGCAGTTTACTTGACAGATCCATTCAGTACTTC
CASSLLDRSIQYF
>NA|TRBJ1-2|13|NA|TRBV30
TGTGCCTGGAGTGTGAACAGGAATGGCGGCTACACCTTC
CAWSVNRNGGYTF
>NA|TRBJ1-5|16|TRBD1|TRBV28
TGTGCCAGCAGTCAGGGACAGGGGGCAGGAAAACAGCCCCAGCATTTT
CASSQGQGAGKQPQHF
>NA|TRBJ1-5|12|NA|TRBV28
TGTGCCAGCAGGGGGCCTAATCAGCCCCAGCATTTT
CASRGPNQPQHF
>NA|TRBJ2-2|14|NA|TRBV4-1
TGCGCCAGCAGCCAACTAGTTTACACCGGGGAGCTGTTTTTT
CASSQLVYTGELFF
>NA|TRBJ2-1|15|NA|TRBV5-1
TGCGCCAGCAGCTTGGTGAGCGGTCTACACAATGAGCAGTTCTTC
CASSLVSGLHNEQFF
>NA|TRBJ2-7|12|TRBD1|TRBV29-1
TGCAGCGCTGGGACAGACACCTACGAGCAGTACTTC
CSAGTDTYEQYF